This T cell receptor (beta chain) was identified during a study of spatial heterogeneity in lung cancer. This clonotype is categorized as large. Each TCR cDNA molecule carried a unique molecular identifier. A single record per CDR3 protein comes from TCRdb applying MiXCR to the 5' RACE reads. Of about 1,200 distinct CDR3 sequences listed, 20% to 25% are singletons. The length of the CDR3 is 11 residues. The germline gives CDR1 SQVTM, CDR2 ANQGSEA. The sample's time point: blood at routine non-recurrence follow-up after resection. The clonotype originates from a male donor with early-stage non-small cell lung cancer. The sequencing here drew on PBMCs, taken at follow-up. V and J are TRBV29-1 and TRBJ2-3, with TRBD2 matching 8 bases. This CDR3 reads CTLGGGDTQYF. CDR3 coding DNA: TGCACCCTCGGGGGGGGAGATACGCAGTATTTT.